This record looks at one TCR beta chain sequence and its context. The antigen is undetermined. The sample is drawn from a study of identical twins. Overall study findings and caveats: Model-predicted out-of-frame TCR alpha sharing fell below observed values in monozygotic twins. Findings came from cross-sectional statistics, without long-term follow-up of donors.

TCRdb independently ran MiXCR on the 5' RACE reads; one entry per CDR3 protein. The sample has about 520,000 distinct CDR3 sequences, about 20% seen once; the top ten hold 0.91%. This sample was shared with a second study, whose subject was T cells expressing NK-cell markers.

Material for sequencing was CD4+ T cells sorted from blood. The receptor was isolated from a woman between 18 and 30 years old in good health.

CDR3 region: CASSAGDEQYF. CDR3 bases: TGTGCCAGCAGCGCTGGGGACGAGCAGTACTTC. This chain links TRBV9 with TRBJ2-7, with no clear D. The V end was cut by 3 bases, the J end by 5 bases, with 6 bases between. The CDR3 contains 11 residues. Per germline, CDR1 SGDLS and CDR2 YYNGEE.